The 24 T cell receptor beta chains below come from one sample, sequenced in a study of CD8+CD57+ T cells in acquired aplastic anemia. Individuals selected for sequencing had exhibited CD8+CD57+ cell expansion on flow cytometry. Profiling of TCR beta VDJ combinations and CDR3 sequences used genomic DNA as template. TCRdb fed the reads into MiXCR, producing one record per CDR3 protein. This sample yields about 160,000 distinct CDR3 sequences, of which around 75% are seen a single time; approximately 48% belongs to the top ten. Material for sequencing was sorted CD4+, CD8+, or CD8+CD57+ T cells (not recorded which) from PBMCs. These TCRs come from a human donor with aplastic anemia.

The chain carries TRBV20-1 and TRBJ2-7; 11 bases line up with TRBD2. The V segment lost 5 bases and the J segment 6 bases; nucleotides outside the gene matches: 12. This CDR3 has 15 residues. CDR1 and CDR2 from the germline V gene are DFQATT and SNEGSKA (reference sequence). The CDR3 DNA is TGCAGTGCTCACCGGGGTAGCGGGGGGGATCGCGAGCAGTACTTC. It yields the protein CSAHRGSGGDREQYF.

This rearrangement joins TRBV7-9 to TRBJ1-1, with D maybe TRBD1 (5 bases). Between the trimmed V and J ends, which lost 3 bases and 0 bases, there was a span of 8 bases. Germline CDR1 and CDR2: SEHNR and FQNEAQ (reference sequence). The CDR3 consists of 14 residues. CDR3 coding DNA: TGTGCCAGCAGCTTTGGACACCTGAACACTGAAGCTTTCTTT. The encoded protein is CASSFGHLNTEAFF.

V and J are TRBV7-2 and TRBJ1-6; 9 nucleotides align to TRBD1. The CDR3 is 15 residues long. After removal of 5 bases from V and 7 bases from J, the junction contained 6 bases not matched to a gene. Germline CDR1 SGHTA, CDR2 FQGNSA. CDR3 bases: TGTGCCAGCAGCGCGGGGACAGGGAGGAATTCACCCCTCCACTTT. Protein: CASSAGTGRNSPLHF.

This clonotype appeared many times. The chain couples TRBV6-4 to TRBJ2-3; TRBD2 matches at 8 bases. CDR3 length equals 15 residues. Germline assignment: CDR1 MRHNA and CDR2 SNTAGT. The V segment lost 2 bases and the J segment 4 bases; nucleotides outside the gene matches: 5. This chain's CDR3 is CASSDGAGAADTQYF. The DNA for the CDR3 is TGTGCCAGCAGTGACGGAGCGGGAGCCGCAGATACGCAGTATTTT.

V and J are TRBV2 and TRBJ2-2; D remains ambiguous. The ends were cut back, 5 bases at V and 1 base at J, with 14 bases in the middle. Germline values: CDR1 SNHLY, CDR2 FYNNEI. This CDR3 spans 16 amino acids. The CDR3 sequence: CASSLLSSKNTGELFF. The CDR3, as DNA: TGTGCCAGCAGTCTGCTTTCGTCAAAGAACACCGGGGAGCTGTTTTTT. Together with reference TRBV2 and TRBJ2-2, the CDR3 gives the full variable domain: EPEVTQTPSHQVTQMGQEVILRCVPISNHLYFYWYRQILGQKVEFLVSFYNNEISEKSEIFDDQFSVERPDGSNFTLKIRSTKLEDSAMYFCASSLLSSKNTGELFFGEGSRLTVL.

J is TRBJ2-7 and V is TRBV20-1; a possible D gene is TRBD2 (6 bases). From germline, CDR1 is DFQATT and CDR2 SNEGSKA (reference sequence). This CDR3 region has 13 residues. V dropped 2 bases and J dropped 3 bases, with 11 bases sitting between them. The CDR3 protein is CSARSLARYEQYF. The DNA of the CDR3 is TGCAGTGCTAGATCTCTAGCGCGCTACGAGCAGTACTTC.

The chain combines TRBV24-1 with TRBJ2-3; D uncertain. This CDR3 is 12 amino acids long. The germline V and J ends were trimmed by 4 bases and 5 bases, with 6 bases remaining between them. The germline gives CDR1 KGHDR, CDR2 SFDVKD. The CDR3 reads CATSEKKDTQYF. CDR3 nucleotides: TGTGCCACCAGTGAAAAGAAAGATACGCAGTATTTT.

This CDR3 is CASSQVADTQYF. In DNA, the CDR3 is TGTGCCAGCAGCCAAGTTGCAGATACGCAGTATTTT. The V gene is TRBV3-1, the J gene TRBJ2-3; D ambiguous. Germline CDR1 LGHDT, CDR2 YNNKEL (reference sequence). V was trimmed by 1 base and J by 4 bases, leaving 3 bases between them. The CDR3 sequence is 12 residues long.

V and J are TRBV12-3 or TRBV12-4 and TRBJ1-6; 8 nucleotides agree with TRBD1. The V and J ends lost 4 bases and 10 bases, in that order; junction bases with no gene match: 6. The CDR3 has 14 residues. The CDR3 DNA reads TGTGCCAGCAGTTCGGGGACAGGTATCTCACCCCTCCACTTT. This translates into CASSSGTGISPLHF.

This clonotype came up many times. The chain employs TRBV7-2 and TRBJ2-3; 7 bases align to TRBD2. Germline CDR1 and CDR2: SGHTA and FQGNSA. Trimming removed 4 bases from V and 5 bases from J; junction bases left unmatched: 6. The CDR3 spans 14 residues. The CDR3 coding sequence is TGTGCCAGCAGCTCAAGCGGGGTGGGAGATACGCAGTATTTT. It encodes CASSSSGVGDTQYF.

The chain joins TRBV6-4 to TRBJ2-3; the match to TRBD2 covers 12 bases. There are 17 residues in the CDR3. V trimming: 6 bases; J trimming: 11 bases; junction bases outside the gene matches: 18. CDR1 and CDR2 from the germline V gene are MRHNA and SNTAGT. CDR3 sequence reads: CASSELAGGDSYNEQYF. The CDR3 nucleotides are TGTGCCAGCAGCGAACTAGCGGGGGGTGACTCCTACAATGAGCAGTATTTT.

Regarding this clonotype: A junction boundary mismatches the germline segment, possibly from a read error. The rearrangement links TRBV10-1 to TRBJ2-7; maybe TRBD2 (7 bases). This CDR3 spans 13 amino acids. Germline V lookup: CDR1 WNHNN, CDR2 SYGVQD (reference sequence). DNA of the CDR3: TGTGCCAGCAGTGAGGGGGGGTCTTACGAGCAGTACTTC. Translating gives CASSEGGSYEQYF.

The CDR3: CASSVPRPEQFF. Here the CDR3 DNA reads TGTGCCAGCAGCGTACCGAGGCCTGAGCAGTTCTTC. The V call is TRBV9, the J call TRBJ2-1; D is undetermined. The germline V gene encodes CDR1 SGDLS and CDR2 YYNGEE. Between the trimmed V and J ends, which lost 1 base and 9 bases, there was a span of 8 bases. CDR3 length: 12 amino acids.

This clonotype was recorded a few times. V gene TRBV20-1 combines with J gene TRBJ2-5; perhaps TRBD1 as D (6 bases). The CDR3 has 17 amino acids. V was pared by 1 base and J by 0 bases, with 18 bases between. CDR1 is DFQATT and CDR2 is SNEGSKA in the germline V gene (reference sequence). CDR3 residues: CSARVQGQAIHQETQYF. The CDR3 nucleotides are TGCAGTGCTAGAGTACAGGGCCAAGCCATCCACCAAGAGACCCAGTACTTC.

The V and J genes are TRBV5-8 and TRBJ1-3, with 7 nucleotides matching TRBD1. Per germline, CDR1 SGHTS and CDR2 YDEGEE. V shed 4 bases and J 0 bases; nucleotides not matched to a gene: 4. This CDR3 contains 15 residues. CDR3 region: CASSVRGSSGNTIYF. The CDR3 DNA reads as TGTGCCAGCAGCGTCAGGGGGAGCTCTGGAAACACCATATATTTT.

As DNA, the CDR3 is TGTGCCGTTGGGAGCCTGGGTGGGATCTACGAGCAGTACTTC. This codes for CAVGSLGGIYEQYF. This sequence joins TRBV7-8 and TRBJ2-7; perhaps TRBD2 as D (5 bases). CDR1 and CDR2 from the germline V gene are SGHVS and FQNEAQ. The CDR3 contains 14 residues. V lost 11 bases, J lost 3 bases, and 20 bases lay in between. The complete variable domain, with remaining parts taken from reference TRBV7-8 and TRBJ2-7, reads GAGVSQSPRYKVAKRGQDVALRCDPISGHVSLFWYQQALGQGPEFLTYFQNEAQLDKSGLPSDRFFAERPEGSVSTLKIQRTQQEDSAVYLCAVGSLGGIYEQYFGPGTRLTVT.

The DNA of the CDR3 is TGCGCCAGCAGCCAAGTTTTGGACAGGGATAATTCACCCCTCCACTTT. Translating it yields CASSQVLDRDNSPLHF. This chain links TRBV4-1 with TRBJ1-6; 8 bases are shared with TRBD1. The germline V gene encodes CDR1 MGHRA and CDR2 YSYEKL. The ends lost 1 base at V and 5 bases at J; junction bases unmatched: 4. The CDR3 runs 16 residues.

A word on this clonotype: An end of the junction differs from the germline gene, which may be a read error. J is TRBJ2-7 and V is TRBV20-1, with TRBD1 matching 7 bases. The last part of the DNA fits TRBJ2-5 better; the J call may be wrong. The CDR3 has 15 residues. The germline gives CDR1 DFQATT, CDR2 SNEGSKA (reference sequence). DNA of the CDR3: TGCAGTGCAAACGACAGGGTGGGCGATCAAGGGACCCAGTACTTC. Translation gives CSANDRVGDQGTQYF.

The rearrangement links TRBV5-1 to TRBJ1-1; D not certain. The V end was cut by 0 bases, the J end by 5 bases, with 8 bases between. The CDR3 covers 13 residues. CDR1 SGHRS and CDR2 YFSETQ come from the germline V gene. The CDR3 bases are TGCGCCAGCAGCTTGGCGAGTAGAACTGAAGCTTTCTTT. This sequence encodes CASSLASRTEAFF.

The chain employs TRBV6-4 and TRBJ1-1; D remains unclear. Germline V CDR1 and CDR2: MRHNA, SNTAGT. The V gene lost 3 bases and the J gene lost 0 bases, with 11 bases spanning the gap. The CDR3 contains 15 residues. In nucleotides, the CDR3 is TGTGCCAGCAGTGAAACAGTGGCTCTGAACACTGAAGCTTTCTTT. Translated: CASSETVALNTEAFF.

V gene TRBV9 combines with J gene TRBJ2-3, with D perhaps assigned TRBD1 or TRBD2 (5 bases each). The CDR3 has 14 residues. Per germline, CDR1 SGDLS and CDR2 YYNGEE. Trimming took 3 bases from V and 5 from J, leaving 13 bases between them. The CDR3 sequence is CASSEAGARDTQYF. CDR3 nucleotides: TGTGCCAGCAGCGAGGCCGGGGCCAGAGATACGCAGTATTTT.

V gene TRBV20-1 combines with J gene TRBJ2-5; 8 positions match TRBD1. The ends lost 2 bases at V and 1 base at J; junction bases unmatched: 12. Germline values: CDR1 DFQATT, CDR2 SNEGSKA (reference sequence). This CDR3 is 17 amino acids long. CDR3 DNA: TGCAGTGCTAGACGGCAGGGGGCGCGATCGGTCCAAGAGACCCAGTACTTC. Amino acids: CSARRQGARSVQETQYF.

The J gene is TRBJ2-3, the V gene TRBV24-1; D possibly corresponds to TRBD2 (6 bases). Trimming pared 2 bases from V and 5 bases from J, leaving 13 bases between. The length of the CDR3 is 15 residues. From germline, CDR1 is KGHDR and CDR2 SFDVKD. CDR3 sequence reads: CATSDWAGRGDTQYF. DNA of the CDR3: TGTGCCACCAGTGATTGGGCAGGGCGGGGAGATACGCAGTATTTT.

This chain links TRBV20-1 with TRBJ1-5, with D uncertain. The CDR3 extends over 12 amino acids. Trimming removed 1 base from V and 1 base from J, with 2 bases in between. CDR1 is DFQATT and CDR2 is SNEGSKA in the germline V gene (reference sequence). CDR3: CSARGSNQPQHF. Here the CDR3 DNA reads TGCAGTGCTAGAGGAAGCAATCAGCCCCAGCATTTT.